These 13 T cell receptor beta chains came from one sample sequenced in a study of blood T cell repertoires in COVID-19. Measured with immunoSEQ multiplex PCR; TCRdb has only the in-frame clones, and not every one. The table shows roughly 100,000 clones, with 75% to 90% occurring only once. Material for sequencing was peripheral blood. The receptors here all came from a human donor in a cohort sampled during active or convalescent COVID-19.

CDR3 in amino acids: CASSLVPGAPGYTF. In DNA, the CDR3 is TGCGCCAGCAGCTTGGTTCCAGGGGCGCCTGGCTACACCTTC. The chain joins TRBV5-1 to TRBJ1-2, with D maybe TRBD1 (6 bases). Germline loops: CDR1 SGHRS, CDR2 YFSETQ. The CDR3 has 14 residues. Trimming stripped 0 bases from V and 7 bases from J, with 13 bases between.

The rearrangement uses TRBV5-6 and TRBJ2-7; 8 bases line up with TRBD1. Germline-derived CDR1 and CDR2 are SGHDT and YYEEEE. The junction had 3 bases not matched to a gene; V was cut back by 4 bases and J by 0 bases. This CDR3 has 14 residues. CDR3 loop: CASSKTGDSYEQYF. CDR3 sequence (DNA): TGTGCCAGCAGCAAGACAGGGGACTCCTACGAGCAGTACTTC.

V gene TRBV6-5 combines with J gene TRBJ1-1; unclear D gene. CDR1 and CDR2 (germline): MNHEY, SVGAGI. CDR3 length: 14 residues. Trimming left V 7 bases short and J 5 bases short, with 17 bases between. This chain's CDR3 is CASTGGRRGTEAFF. CDR3 nucleotides: TGTGCCAGCACAGGAGGCCGGCGAGGGACTGAAGCTTTCTTT.

The chain is built from TRBV7-2 and TRBJ2-5; 7 bases fit TRBD1. There are 16 residues in the CDR3. Germline V CDR1 and CDR2: SGHTA, FQGNSA. The junction had 9 bases not matched to a gene; V was cut back by 5 bases and J by 0 bases. The CDR3 coding sequence is TGTGCCAGCAGCCAGACGTCGACAGGGTACCAAGAGACCCAGTACTTC. It encodes CASSQTSTGYQETQYF.

The chain combines TRBV7-3 with TRBJ2-7; 12 positions match TRBD2. The trim removed 2 bases at V and 1 base at J, leaving 9 bases unmatched. CDR1 SGHTA and CDR2 FQGTGA come from the germline V gene. The CDR3 totals 18 residues. The CDR3 loop is CASSLRPLAGGGSYEQYF. In DNA form, the CDR3 reads TGTGCCAGCAGCTTACGACCCCTAGCGGGGGGGGGATCCTACGAGCAGTACTTC.

The V and J genes are TRBV11-2 and TRBJ2-2, with D maybe TRBD1 (6 bases). There are 15 residues in the CDR3. Germline V gene data show CDR1 as SGHAT and CDR2 as FQNNGV. V lost 2 bases, J lost 3 bases, and 10 bases lay in between. The CDR3 sequence is CASSLPGVDTGELFF. The CDR3, as DNA: TGTGCCAGCAGCTTACCAGGGGTGGACACCGGGGAGCTGTTTTTT.

The sample holds a few counts of this clone. This chain links TRBV20-1 with TRBJ1-2, with no clear D. Germline CDR1 is DFQATT and CDR2 is SNEGSKA (reference sequence). The CDR3 totals 11 residues. V was cut by 1 base and J by 7 bases, with 7 bases left in between. The CDR3 bases are TGCAGTGCTAGAGTTGGGAGTGGCTACACCTTC. Residues: CSARVGSGYTF.

The rearrangement joins TRBV20-1 to TRBJ2-7; possible D gene TRBD1, 6 bases. The V and J ends lost 3 bases and 3 bases respectively, with 15 bases between them. Germline V lookup: CDR1 DFQATT, CDR2 SNEGSKA (reference sequence). The CDR3 extends over 14 amino acids. The CDR3 spells CSASVGGSYYEQYF. The CDR3 DNA follows: TGCAGTGCTAGTGTAGGGGGTAGCTACTACGAGCAGTACTTC.

The chain is built from TRBV14 and TRBJ2-7, with TRBD2 matching 12 bases. J lost 1 base, V lost 6 bases, and 4 bases had no gene match. Germline V CDR1 and CDR2: SGHDN, FVKESK. CDR3 length equals 15 residues. The CDR3 loop is CASRPTSGGSYEQYF. The CDR3 nucleotides are TGTGCCAGCAGACCTACTAGCGGGGGGTCCTACGAGCAGTACTTC. Based on the CDR3 plus reference TRBV14 and TRBJ2-7, the full variable domain is EAGVTQFPSHSVIEKGQTVTLRCDPISGHDNLYWYRRVMGKEIKFLLHFVKESKQDESGMPNNRFLAERTGGTYSTLKVQPAELEDSGVYFCASRPTSGGSYEQYFGPGTRLTVT.

CDR3 sequence (DNA): TGCGCCAGCAGCCAAGATCAAGCGCAGGGGTCCCAGCATTTT. It encodes CASSQDQAQGSQHF. This chain joins TRBV4-1 and TRBJ1-5; D possibly corresponds to TRBD1 (6 bases). CDR3 length: 14 amino acids. Germline CDR1 reads MGHRA; CDR2 reads YSYEKL. With 0 bases removed from V and 11 bases from J, the gap between germline ends came to 14 bases.

The chain employs TRBV11-3 and TRBJ2-1; 10 nucleotides align to TRBD1. Germline loops: CDR1 SGHNT, CDR2 YENEEA. V lost 3 bases and J lost 10; bases outside the gene matches: 3. The CDR3 runs 13 residues. CDR3 loop: CASSFDRGREQFF. The CDR3 bases are TGTGCCAGCAGCTTCGACAGGGGGCGGGAGCAGTTCTTC. The full variable domain, rest sourced from reference TRBV11-3 and TRBJ2-1, is EAGVVQSPRYKIIEKKQPVAFWCNPISGHNTLYWYLQNLGQGPELLIRYENEEAVDDSQLPKDRFSAERLKGVDSTLKIQPAELGDSAVYLCASSFDRGREQFFGPGTRLTVL.

The genes are TRBV7-2 and TRBJ2-3, with D unclear. The CDR3 runs 11 residues. Germline V gives CDR1 SGHTA, CDR2 FQGNSA. With 9 bases removed from V and 9 bases from J, the gap between germline ends came to 13 bases. Written as DNA, the CDR3 is TGTGCCAGTCCTCAAACCCAGACGCAGTATTTT. Its translation is CASPQTQTQYF.

In DNA form, the CDR3 reads TGCGCCAGCAGCTTGGGGACATCGTACCAAGAGACCCAGTACTTC. Amino acid sequence: CASSLGTSYQETQYF. This chain links TRBV5-1 with TRBJ2-5, with D possibly matching TRBD1 (5 bases). Between the trimmed V and J ends, which lost 0 bases and 0 bases, there was a span of 9 bases. Germline-derived CDR1 and CDR2 are SGHRS and YFSETQ. The CDR3 spans 15 residues.